This is a list of T cell receptor beta chains from one sample in a study of T cell responses to AZD1222 COVID-19 vaccine. TCRdb keeps only in-frame clones here, not all; method: immunoSEQ multiplex PCR. The sample comprises roughly 160,000 clones, roughly nine tenths of which are singletons, and about 1.6% rests with the top ten. Sequencing was performed on peripheral blood, taken on day 0 of AZD1222 vaccination. All receptors derive from an adult in good health. Both conserved end residues are part of each CDR3. A D gene is named only where the DNA matches it firmly. Clone size is not always given. Where it is, it says once, few, many or a class for expanded clones.

clone size,J gene,D gene,V gene,CDR3 DNA,CDR3 protein
NA,TRBJ1-2,NA,TRBV15,TGTGCCACCTCGCAGGGAGCTAACTATGGCTACACCTTC,CATSQGANYGYTF
NA,TRBJ1-2,NA,TRBV5-4,TGTGCCAGCAGTGTACAGGGTCGGGAATATGGCTACACCTTC,CASSVQGREYGYTF
NA,TRBJ2-1,NA,TRBV7-2,TGTGCCAGCAGCCGGCGGGACCCTCTAATTGGGCAGTTCTTC,CASSRRDPLIGQFF
NA,TRBJ1-6,TRBD1,TRBV11-2,TGTGCCAGCAGCTTATCAGTCTCGGGACAGGGTAATTCACCCCTCCACTTT,CASSLSVSGQGNSPLHF
NA,TRBJ2-5,NA,TRBV7-9,TGTGCCAGCAGCCGGACTGAAAGAGAGACCCAGTACTTC,CASSRTERETQYF
NA,TRBJ1-2,NA,TRBV18,TGTGCCAGCTCACCATCCCCGGAAACAAACTATGGCTACACCTTC,CASSPSPETNYGYTF
NA,TRBJ2-2,TRBD2,TRBV7-3,TGTGCCAGCAGCTTAGGGGGACTATACACCGGGGAGCTGTTTTTT,CASSLGGLYTGELFF
NA,TRBJ2-1,NA,TRBV5-1,TGCGCCAGCAGCCAAGGTAGCCTGAGCTCCTACAATGAGCAGTTCTTC,CASSQGSLSSYNEQFF
NA,TRBJ2-7,TRBD1,TRBV28,TGTGCCAGCAGGCGCGCGACAGGGATCGCCTACGAGCAGTACTTC,CASRRATGIAYEQYF
NA,TRBJ2-7,NA,TRBV5-5,TGTGCCAGCAGCGAAACCGGGACACGGGGCTACGAGCAGTACTTC,CASSETGTRGYEQYF
few,TRBJ1-2,NA,TRBV5-1,TGCGCCAGCAGCTTCAGGGGAGGCTACACCTTC,CASSFRGGYTF
NA,TRBJ1-2,NA,TRBV4-2,TGTGCCAGCAGCCAAGGGGAGGGGGACGGGGCCTATGGCTACACCTTC,CASSQGEGDGAYGYTF
NA,TRBJ2-2,TRBD1,TRBV11-3,TGTGCCAGCAGGGCCGGGACAGTAACCGGGGAGCTGTTTTTT,CASRAGTVTGELFF
NA,TRBJ1-4,NA,TRBV5-1,TGCGCCAGCAGCCAATCACCATCAAACCAAAGGGCCCAAACCCATAATGAAAAACTGTTTTTT,CASSQSPSNQRAQTHNEKLFF
NA,TRBJ1-6,TRBD1,TRBV4-3,TGCGCCAGCAGCCAGGCAGGGACAGGGTTTACACCCCTCCACTTT,CASSQAGTGFTPLHF
NA,TRBJ1-1,NA,TRBV5-1,TGCGCCAGCAGCTTGGATGGACGGGCCTTAACAGACGCTTTCTTT,CASSLDGRALTDAFF
NA,TRBJ2-1,NA,TRBV27,TGTGCCAGCAGTTTAGGCCTACCCTCCTACAATGAGCAGTTCTTC,CASSLGLPSYNEQFF
NA,TRBJ1-2,NA,TRBV6-2/TRBV6-3,TGTGCCAGCAGTCCGGATGGGGTGAGGGACTATGGCTACACCTTC,CASSPDGVRDYGYTF
NA,TRBJ2-7,TRBD1,TRBV7-9,TGTGCCAGCAGCTTCTCAGGGGGCTCATTTATTGAGCAGTACTTC,CASSFSGGSFIEQYF
once,TRBJ1-1,NA,TRBV7-2,TGTGCCAGCAGCTTCTTGCAGGCTGACACTGAAGCTTTCTTT,CASSFLQADTEAFF
NA,TRBJ2-3,TRBD1,TRBV29-1,TGCAGCGTTCGACAGGGGGCCCTTTGGACAGATACGCAGTATTTT,CSVRQGALWTDTQYF
NA,TRBJ1-2,NA,TRBV6-1,TGTGCCAGCAGTGAATATCGGACACAACCTTCGTATGGCTACACCTTC,CASSEYRTQPSYGYTF
NA,TRBJ2-2,NA,TRBV30,TGTGCCGGAGCGGGCGGCACCGGGGAGCTGTTTTTT,CAGAGGTGELFF
NA,TRBJ2-7,TRBD1,TRBV2,TGTGCCAGCAGTGAACAGGGGGCAACTTACGAGCAGTACTTC,CASSEQGATYEQYF
NA,TRBJ2-5,NA,TRBV7-9,TGTGCCAGCAGCTTAGCACAAGAGACCCAGTACTTC,CASSLAQETQYF
NA,TRBJ2-1,TRBD1,TRBV6-1,TGTGCCAGCAGTGAGACGATCGGGACAGGGTTTGGCAATGAGCAGTTCTTC,CASSETIGTGFGNEQFF
NA,TRBJ2-3,TRBD2,TRBV6-4,TGTGCCAGCAGTGAGGCTAGCGGGGGGGCCATAGATACGCAGTATTTT,CASSEASGGAIDTQYF
NA,TRBJ2-2,NA,TRBV9,TGTGCCAGCAGCGTAGAATTTCAGGGCTCCGGGGAGCTGTTTTTT,CASSVEFQGSGELFF
NA,TRBJ1-6,NA,TRBV28,TGTGCCAGCGTAGGGGGGGCCTCGTTAACCCTCCACTTT,CASVGGASLTLHF
NA,TRBJ1-2,NA,TRBV28,TGTGCCACTGTTCACCCTGCTTCCTCTGGCTACACCTTC,CATVHPASSGYTF
NA,TRBJ1-6,TRBD1,TRBV28,TGTGCCAGCAGTTTCCCGACAGGGGGCTCTAATTCACCCCTCCACTTT,CASSFPTGGSNSPLHF
NA,TRBJ2-3,TRBD2,TRBV4-2,TGTGCCAGCAGCCAAGACCCCGAGCCTAGCGGGGTCCCCCCAGATACGCAGTATTTT,CASSQDPEPSGVPPDTQYF
few,TRBJ1-2,TRBD1,TRBV28,TGTGCCAGCAGTTTATTTGGACAGGGGGCATGGGGCTACACCTTC,CASSLFGQGAWGYTF
once,TRBJ1-6,TRBD1,TRBV10-3,TGTGCCATTGGGACAGGCGATAATTCACCCCTCCACTTT,CAIGTGDNSPLHF
NA,TRBJ2-5,NA,TRBV24-1,TGTGCCACCAGTGATGTGCAAGTCAGGGGAATAGAGACCCAGTACTTC,CATSDVQVRGIETQYF
NA,TRBJ1-2,NA,TRBV6-2/TRBV6-3,TGTGCCAGCAGCCCTGGTGGTAAGGTCGTAAGCTATGGCTACACCTTC,CASSPGGKVVSYGYTF
few,TRBJ2-7,TRBD2,TRBV23-1,TGCGCCAGCGGTAGCGGGGGCCACTCTAGGGAGCAGTACTTC,CASGSGGHSREQYF
NA,TRBJ1-5,NA,TRBV6-1,TGTGCCAGCAGTGTTGGCGGACGTAGAAAGGGTCAGCCCCAGCATTTT,CASSVGGRRKGQPQHF
NA,TRBJ1-1,NA,TRBV11-3,TGTGCCAGCAGCTCTTCGGGCCCAGCTTTCTTT,CASSSSGPAFF
NA,TRBJ1-4,TRBD1,TRBV2,TGTGCCAGCAATCAGGGGGCGAGAGAAAAGCTGTTTTTT,CASNQGAREKLFF
NA,TRBJ1-2,NA,TRBV6-1,TGTGCCAGCAGTGAATTACTAGATTATGGCTACACCTTC,CASSELLDYGYTF
NA,TRBJ1-1,TRBD1,TRBV19,TGTGCCAGTAACCTTCAGGGGGGGAACACTGAAGCTTTCTTT,CASNLQGGNTEAFF
once,TRBJ1-3,NA,TRBV6-2/TRBV6-3,TGTGCCAGCAGTTATCGGGGCAGCTCTGGAAACACCATATATTTT,CASSYRGSSGNTIYF
NA,TRBJ2-7,NA,TRBV2,TGTGCCAGCAGTTGGGACAATCAGCAGTACTTC,CASSWDNQQYF
once,TRBJ2-7,NA,TRBV4-1,TGCGCCAGCAGCCTTCGGGACGGCTCCTACGAGCAGTACTTC,CASSLRDGSYEQYF
NA,TRBJ1-1,TRBD1,TRBV7-2,TGTGCCAGCAGCGCCCGCATCGGGACAGGGGGCGACACTGAAGCTTTCTTT,CASSARIGTGGDTEAFF
NA,TRBJ2-7,NA,TRBV6-5,TGTGCCAGCAGTTCCGTGGACCACTACGAGCAGTACTTC,CASSSVDHYEQYF
few,TRBJ1-2,NA,TRBV30,TGTGCCTGGAGTATGACGCTTGCTGGCTACACCTTC,CAWSMTLAGYTF
NA,TRBJ1-2,NA,TRBV7-3,TGTGCCAGCAGCTTGCGGGGAGGGGTAAACTATGGCTACACCTTC,CASSLRGGVNYGYTF
NA,TRBJ1-2,TRBD1,TRBV28,TGTGCCAGCAGCGCAGAAAACCCCGCACCCTGGAAGGGACAGGGGGAATATGGCTACACCTTC,CASSAENPAPWKGQGEYGYTF
NA,TRBJ2-4,TRBD1,TRBV18,TGTGCCAGCTCACCAAAGGACAGGATAGCCAAAAACATTCAGTACTTC,CASSPKDRIAKNIQYF
NA,TRBJ1-2,NA,TRBV7-8,TGTGCCAGCAGCTCGACGGGACTGGACTATGGCTACACCTTC,CASSSTGLDYGYTF
few,TRBJ1-3,NA,TRBV24-1,TGTGCCACCAGTGATTTGGATTTGACAGACCCGAGAAACACCATATATTTT,CATSDLDLTDPRNTIYF
NA,TRBJ1-4,TRBD1,TRBV7-6,TGTGCCAGCAGCTTCAGACAGGGTGGTTTACCGAATGAAAAACTGTTTTTT,CASSFRQGGLPNEKLFF
NA,TRBJ2-3,TRBD2,TRBV6-1,TGTGCCAGCAGTGAACCGGCGGGGGGCCCAGATACGCAGTATTTT,CASSEPAGGPDTQYF
NA,TRBJ1-3,NA,TRBV5-1,TGCGCCAGCAGCTTGGAGTTTGCAGGGCTGGACACCATATATTTT,CASSLEFAGLDTIYF
once,TRBJ2-7,NA,TRBV5-1,TGCGCCAGCCCGGGACGGCGGATCGAGCAGTACTTC,CASPGRRIEQYF
NA,TRBJ2-7,NA,TRBV4-3,TGCGCCAGCAGCCAAGGGAAGGGGAGCGAGCAGTACTTC,CASSQGKGSEQYF
NA,TRBJ1-5,NA,TRBV5-1,TGCGCCAGCAGCTTGGGGGGAGCAGGGAATCAGCCCCAGCATTTT,CASSLGGAGNQPQHF
NA,TRBJ1-1,NA,TRBV2,TGTGCCAGCAGTGAAGAGTGGGTGAACACTGAAGCTTTCTTT,CASSEEWVNTEAFF